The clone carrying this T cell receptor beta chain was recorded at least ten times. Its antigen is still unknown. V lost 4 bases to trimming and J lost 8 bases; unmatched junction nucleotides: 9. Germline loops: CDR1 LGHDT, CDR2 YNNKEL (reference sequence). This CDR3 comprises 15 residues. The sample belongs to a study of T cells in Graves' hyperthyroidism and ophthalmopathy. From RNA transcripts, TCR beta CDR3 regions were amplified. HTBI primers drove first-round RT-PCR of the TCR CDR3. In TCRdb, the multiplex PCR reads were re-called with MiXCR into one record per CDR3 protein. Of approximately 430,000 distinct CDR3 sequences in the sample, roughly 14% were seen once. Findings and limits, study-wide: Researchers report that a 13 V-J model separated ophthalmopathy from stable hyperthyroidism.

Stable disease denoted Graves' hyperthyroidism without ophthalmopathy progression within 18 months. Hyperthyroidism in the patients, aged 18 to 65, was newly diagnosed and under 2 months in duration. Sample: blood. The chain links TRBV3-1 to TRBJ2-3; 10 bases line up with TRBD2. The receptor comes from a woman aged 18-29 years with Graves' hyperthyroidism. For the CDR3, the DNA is TGTGCCAGCAGCCCGGGACTAGCGAGGACGGCTACGCAGTATTTT. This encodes CASSPGLARTATQYF.